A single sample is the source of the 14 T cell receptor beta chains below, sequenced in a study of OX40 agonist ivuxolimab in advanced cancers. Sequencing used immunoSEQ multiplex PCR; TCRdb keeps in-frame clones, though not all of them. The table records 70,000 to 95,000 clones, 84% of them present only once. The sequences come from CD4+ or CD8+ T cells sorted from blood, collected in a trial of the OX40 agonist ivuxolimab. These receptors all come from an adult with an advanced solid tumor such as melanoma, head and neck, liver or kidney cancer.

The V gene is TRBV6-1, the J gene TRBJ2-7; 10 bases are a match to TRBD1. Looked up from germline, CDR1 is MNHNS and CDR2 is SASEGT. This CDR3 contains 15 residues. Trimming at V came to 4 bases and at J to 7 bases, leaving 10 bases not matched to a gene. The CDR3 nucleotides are TGTGCCAGCAGTGCCCGGGACAGGGGAGTTGAAGAGCAGTACGTC. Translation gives CASSARDRGVEEQYV.

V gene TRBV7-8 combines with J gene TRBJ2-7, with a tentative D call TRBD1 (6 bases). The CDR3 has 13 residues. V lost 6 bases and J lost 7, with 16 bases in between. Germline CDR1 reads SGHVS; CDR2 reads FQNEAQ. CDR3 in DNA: TGTGCCAGCAGTTCGTATACAGGGTTGGAGCAGTACGTC. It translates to CASSSYTGLEQYV.

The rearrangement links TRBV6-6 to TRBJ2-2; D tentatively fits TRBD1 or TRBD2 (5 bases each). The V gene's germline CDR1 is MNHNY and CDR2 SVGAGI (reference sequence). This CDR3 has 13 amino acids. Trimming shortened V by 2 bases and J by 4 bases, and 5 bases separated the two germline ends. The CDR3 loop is CASSYGGTGELFF. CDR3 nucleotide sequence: TGTGCCAGCAGTTACGGGGGCACCGGGGAGCTGTTTTTT.

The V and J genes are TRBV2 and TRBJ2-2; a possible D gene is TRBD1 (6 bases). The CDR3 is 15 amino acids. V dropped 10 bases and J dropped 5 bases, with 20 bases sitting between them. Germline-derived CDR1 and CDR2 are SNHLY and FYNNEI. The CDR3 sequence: CATQGQSDATGELFF. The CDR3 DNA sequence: TGTGCCACCCAAGGACAGTCCGACGCTACCGGGGAGCTGTTTTTT.

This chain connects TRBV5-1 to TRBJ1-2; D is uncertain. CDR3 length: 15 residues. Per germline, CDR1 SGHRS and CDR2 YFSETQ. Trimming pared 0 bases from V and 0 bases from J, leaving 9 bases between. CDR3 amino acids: CASSLGVYANYGYTF. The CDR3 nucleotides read TGCGCCAGCAGCTTGGGAGTTTACGCTAACTATGGCTACACCTTC.

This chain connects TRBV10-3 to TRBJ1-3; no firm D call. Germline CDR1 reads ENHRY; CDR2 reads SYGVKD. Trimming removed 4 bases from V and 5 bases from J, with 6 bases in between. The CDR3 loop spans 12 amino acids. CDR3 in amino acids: CAISALRNTIYF. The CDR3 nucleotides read TGTGCCATCAGTGCCTTGCGAAACACCATATATTTT.

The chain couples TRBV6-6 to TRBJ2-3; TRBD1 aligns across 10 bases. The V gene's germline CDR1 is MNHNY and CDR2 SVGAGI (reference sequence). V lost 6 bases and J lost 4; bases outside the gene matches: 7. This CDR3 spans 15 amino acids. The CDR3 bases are TGTGCCAGCAGCCCGGGACAGGGGTACGCAGATACGCAGTATTTT. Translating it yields CASSPGQGYADTQYF.

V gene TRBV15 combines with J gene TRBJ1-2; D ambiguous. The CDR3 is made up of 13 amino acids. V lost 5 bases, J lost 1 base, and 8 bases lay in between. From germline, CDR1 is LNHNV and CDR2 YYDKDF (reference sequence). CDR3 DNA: TGTGCCACCAGCCCAGGATTTAACTATGGCTACACCTTC. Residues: CATSPGFNYGYTF. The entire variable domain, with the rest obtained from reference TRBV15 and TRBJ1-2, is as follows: DAMVIQNPRYQVTQFGKPVTLSCSQTLNHNVMYWYQQKSSQAPKLLFHYYDKDFNNEADTPDNFQSRRPNTSFCFLDIRSPGLGDTAMYLCATSPGFNYGYTFGSGTRLTVV.

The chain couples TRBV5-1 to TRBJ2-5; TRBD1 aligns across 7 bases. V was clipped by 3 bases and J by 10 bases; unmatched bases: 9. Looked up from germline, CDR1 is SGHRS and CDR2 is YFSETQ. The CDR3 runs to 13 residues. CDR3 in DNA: TGCGCCAGCAGCTCAGAAACAGGGGTGATCCAGTACTTC. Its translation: CASSSETGVIQYF.

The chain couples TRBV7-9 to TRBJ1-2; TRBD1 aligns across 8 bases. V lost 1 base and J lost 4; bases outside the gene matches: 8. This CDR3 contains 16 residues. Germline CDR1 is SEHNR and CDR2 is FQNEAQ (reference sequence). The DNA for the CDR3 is TGTGCCAGCAGCTTAGGGCGGGGACAGGAACTCTATGGCTACACCTTC. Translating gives CASSLGRGQELYGYTF. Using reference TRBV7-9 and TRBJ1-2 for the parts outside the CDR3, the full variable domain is DTGVSQNPRHKITKRGQNVTFRCDPISEHNRLYWYRQTLGQGPEFLTYFQNEAQLEKSRLLSDRFSAERPKGSFSTLEIQRTEQGDSAMYLCASSLGRGQELYGYTFGSGTRLTVV.

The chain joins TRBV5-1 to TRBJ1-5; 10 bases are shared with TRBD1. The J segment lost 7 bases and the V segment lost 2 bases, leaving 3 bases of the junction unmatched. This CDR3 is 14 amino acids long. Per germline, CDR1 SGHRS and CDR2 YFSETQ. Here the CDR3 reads CASSFGTGVQPQHF. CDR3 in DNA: TGCGCCAGCAGCTTCGGGACAGGGGTGCAGCCCCAGCATTTT. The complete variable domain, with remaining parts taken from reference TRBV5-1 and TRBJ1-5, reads KAGVTQTPRYLIKTRGQQVTLSCSPISGHRSVSWYQQTPGQGLQFLFEYFSETQRNKGNFPGRFSGRQFSNSRSEMNVSTLELGDSALYLCASSFGTGVQPQHFGDGTRLSIL.

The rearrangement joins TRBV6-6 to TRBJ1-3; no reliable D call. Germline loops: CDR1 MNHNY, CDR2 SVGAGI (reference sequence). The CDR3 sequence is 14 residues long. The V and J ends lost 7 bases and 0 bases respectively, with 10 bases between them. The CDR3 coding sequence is TGTGCCAGCACCCGGGGTAGCTCTGGAAACACCATATATTTT. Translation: CASTRGSSGNTIYF.

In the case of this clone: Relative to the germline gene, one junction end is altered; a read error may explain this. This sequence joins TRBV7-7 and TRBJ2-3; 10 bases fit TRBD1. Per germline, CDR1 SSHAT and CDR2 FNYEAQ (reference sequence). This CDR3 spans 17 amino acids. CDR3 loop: CASSRWSGTGAPDTQYF. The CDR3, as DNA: TGTGCTAGCAGTCGCTGGTCCGGGACAGGGGCTCCAGATACGCAGTATTTT.

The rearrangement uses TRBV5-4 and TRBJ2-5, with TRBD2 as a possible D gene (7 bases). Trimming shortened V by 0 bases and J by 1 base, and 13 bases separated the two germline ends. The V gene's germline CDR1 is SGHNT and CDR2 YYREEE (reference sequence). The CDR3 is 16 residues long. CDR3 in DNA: TGTGCCAGCAGCTTGGGTGGCGGGGGCCTCCAAGAGACCCAGTACTTC. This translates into CASSLGGGGLQETQYF.